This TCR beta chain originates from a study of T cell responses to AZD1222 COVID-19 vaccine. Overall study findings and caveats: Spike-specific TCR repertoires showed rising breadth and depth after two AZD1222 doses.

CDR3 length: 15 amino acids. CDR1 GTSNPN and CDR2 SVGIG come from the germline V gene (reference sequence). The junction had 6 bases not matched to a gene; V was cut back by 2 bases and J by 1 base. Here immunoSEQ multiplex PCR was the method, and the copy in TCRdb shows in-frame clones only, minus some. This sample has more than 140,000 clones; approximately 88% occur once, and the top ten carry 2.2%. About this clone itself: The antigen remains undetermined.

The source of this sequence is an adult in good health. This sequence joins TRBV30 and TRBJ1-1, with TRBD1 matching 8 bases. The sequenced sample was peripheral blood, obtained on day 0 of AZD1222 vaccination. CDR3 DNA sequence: TGTGCCTGGAGTACCTTAGACAGGGGGAACACTGAAGCTTTCTTT. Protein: CAWSTLDRGNTEAFF.